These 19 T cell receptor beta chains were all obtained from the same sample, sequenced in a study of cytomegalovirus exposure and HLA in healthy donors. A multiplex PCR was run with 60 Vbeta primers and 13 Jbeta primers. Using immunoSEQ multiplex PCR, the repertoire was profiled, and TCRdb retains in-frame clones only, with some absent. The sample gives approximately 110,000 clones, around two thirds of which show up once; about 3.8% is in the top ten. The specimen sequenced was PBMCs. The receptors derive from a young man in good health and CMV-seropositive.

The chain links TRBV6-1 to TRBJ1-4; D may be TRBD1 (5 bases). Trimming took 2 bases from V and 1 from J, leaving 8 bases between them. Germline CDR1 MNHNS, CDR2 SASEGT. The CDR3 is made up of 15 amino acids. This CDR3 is CASSEPGGTNEKLFF. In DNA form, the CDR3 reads TGTGCCAGCAGTGAACCGGGGGGAACTAATGAAAAACTGTTTTTT.

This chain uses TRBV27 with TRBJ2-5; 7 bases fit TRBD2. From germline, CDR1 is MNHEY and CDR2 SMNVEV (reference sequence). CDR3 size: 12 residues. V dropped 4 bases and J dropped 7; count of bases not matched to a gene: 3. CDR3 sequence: CASSSPGGTQYF. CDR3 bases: TGTGCCAGCAGTTCTCCGGGGGGGACCCAGTACTTC.

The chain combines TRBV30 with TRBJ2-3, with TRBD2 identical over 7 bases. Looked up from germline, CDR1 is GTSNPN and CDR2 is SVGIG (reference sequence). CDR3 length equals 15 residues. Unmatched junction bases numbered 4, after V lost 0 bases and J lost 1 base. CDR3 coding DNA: TGTGCCTGGAGTGTAGGTCTAGCGGGCACAGATACGCAGTATTTT. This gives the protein CAWSVGLAGTDTQYF.

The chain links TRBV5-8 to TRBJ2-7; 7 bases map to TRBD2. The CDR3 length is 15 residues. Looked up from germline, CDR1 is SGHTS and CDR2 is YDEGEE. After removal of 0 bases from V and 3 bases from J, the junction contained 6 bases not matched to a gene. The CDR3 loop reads CASSLAASGLYEQYF. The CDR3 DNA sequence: TGTGCCAGCAGCTTGGCGGCTAGCGGTCTCTACGAGCAGTACTTC.

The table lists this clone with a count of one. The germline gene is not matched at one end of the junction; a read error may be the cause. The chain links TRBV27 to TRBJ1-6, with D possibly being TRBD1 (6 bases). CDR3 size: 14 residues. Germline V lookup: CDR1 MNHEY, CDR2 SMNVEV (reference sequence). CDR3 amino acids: CASSWGGYNPPLHF. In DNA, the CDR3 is TGTGCCAGCAGTTGGGGGGGCTATAATCCACCCCTCCACTTT.

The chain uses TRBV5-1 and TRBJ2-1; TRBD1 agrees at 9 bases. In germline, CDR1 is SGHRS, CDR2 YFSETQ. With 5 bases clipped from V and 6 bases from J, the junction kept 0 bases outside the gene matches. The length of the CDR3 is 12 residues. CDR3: CASRGQGNEQFF. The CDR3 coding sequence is TGCGCCAGCAGGGGACAGGGCAATGAGCAGTTCTTC.

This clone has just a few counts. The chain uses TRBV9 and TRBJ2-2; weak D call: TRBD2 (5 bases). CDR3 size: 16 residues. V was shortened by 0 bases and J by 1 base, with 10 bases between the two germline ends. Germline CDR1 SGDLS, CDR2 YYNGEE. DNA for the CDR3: TGTGCCAGCAGCGTAGCAGGACTCCAGAACACCGGGGAGCTGTTTTTT. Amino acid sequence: CASSVAGLQNTGELFF.

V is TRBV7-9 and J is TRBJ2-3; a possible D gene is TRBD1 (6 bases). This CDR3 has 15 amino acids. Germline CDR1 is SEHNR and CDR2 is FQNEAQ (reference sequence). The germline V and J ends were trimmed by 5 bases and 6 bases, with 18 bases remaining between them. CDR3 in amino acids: CASSPGTNIPDTQYF. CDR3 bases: TGTGCCAGCAGCCCCGGGACAAATATACCCGATACGCAGTATTTT. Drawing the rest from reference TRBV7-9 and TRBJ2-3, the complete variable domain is DTGVSQNPRHKITKRGQNVTFRCDPISEHNRLYWYRQTLGQGPEFLTYFQNEAQLEKSRLLSDRFSAERPKGSFSTLEIQRTEQGDSAMYLCASSPGTNIPDTQYFGPGTRLTVL.

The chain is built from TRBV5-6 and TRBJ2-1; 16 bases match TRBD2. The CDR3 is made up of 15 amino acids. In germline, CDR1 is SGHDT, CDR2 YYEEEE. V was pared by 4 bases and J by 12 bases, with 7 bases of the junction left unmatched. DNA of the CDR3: TGTGCCAGCAGCGTTGACGGGACTAGCGGGGGGGGGCAGTTCTTC. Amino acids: CASSVDGTSGGGQFF.

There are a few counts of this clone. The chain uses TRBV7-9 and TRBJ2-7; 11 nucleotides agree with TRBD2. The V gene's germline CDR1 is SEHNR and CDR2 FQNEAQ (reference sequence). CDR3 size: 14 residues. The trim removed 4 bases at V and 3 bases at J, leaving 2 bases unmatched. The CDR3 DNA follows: TGTGCCAGCAGCTCAACTAGCGGGGGCTACGAGCAGTACTTC. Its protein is CASSSTSGGYEQYF.

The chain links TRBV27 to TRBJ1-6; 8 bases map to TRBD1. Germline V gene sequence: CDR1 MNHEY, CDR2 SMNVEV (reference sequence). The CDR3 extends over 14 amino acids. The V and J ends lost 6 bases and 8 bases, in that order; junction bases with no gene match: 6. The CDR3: CASSTQGGYSPLHF. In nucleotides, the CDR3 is TGTGCCAGCAGCACACAGGGGGGATATTCACCCCTCCACTTT.

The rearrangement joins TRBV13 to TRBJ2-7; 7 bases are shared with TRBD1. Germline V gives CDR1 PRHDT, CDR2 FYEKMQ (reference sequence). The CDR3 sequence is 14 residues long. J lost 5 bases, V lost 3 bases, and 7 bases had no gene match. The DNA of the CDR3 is TGTGCCAGCAGCTTCAGGACAGGTAGGAACGAGCAGTACTTC. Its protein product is CASSFRTGRNEQYF.

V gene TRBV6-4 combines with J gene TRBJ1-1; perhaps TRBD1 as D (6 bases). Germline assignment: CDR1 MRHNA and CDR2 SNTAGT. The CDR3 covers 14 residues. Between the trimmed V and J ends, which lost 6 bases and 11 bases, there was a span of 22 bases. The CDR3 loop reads CASSRDRTAAEAFF. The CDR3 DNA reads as TGTGCCAGCAGCCGAGATAGGACAGCCGCGGAGGCTTTCTTT.

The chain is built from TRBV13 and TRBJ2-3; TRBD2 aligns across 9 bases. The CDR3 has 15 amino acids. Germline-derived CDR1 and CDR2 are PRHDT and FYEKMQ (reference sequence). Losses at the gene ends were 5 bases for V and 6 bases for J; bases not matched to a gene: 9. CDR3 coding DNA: TGTGCCAGCAGCGCCGTGCGCGGGGGGGTGGATACGCAGTATTTT. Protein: CASSAVRGGVDTQYF.

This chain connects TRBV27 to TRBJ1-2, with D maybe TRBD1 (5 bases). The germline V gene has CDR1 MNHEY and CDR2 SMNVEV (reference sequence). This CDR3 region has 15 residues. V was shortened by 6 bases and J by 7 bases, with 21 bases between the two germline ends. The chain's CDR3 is CASSFPRGAAGGYTF. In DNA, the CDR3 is TGTGCCAGCAGCTTCCCTAGGGGAGCAGCGGGTGGCTACACCTTC.

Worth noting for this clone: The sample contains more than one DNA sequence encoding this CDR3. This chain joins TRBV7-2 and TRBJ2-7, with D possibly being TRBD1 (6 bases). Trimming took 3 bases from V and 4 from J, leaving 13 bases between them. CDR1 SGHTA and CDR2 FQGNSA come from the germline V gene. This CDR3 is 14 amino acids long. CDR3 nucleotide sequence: TGTGCCAGCAGCTTGTCAGGGGCGTCGTACGAGCAGTACTTC. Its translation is CASSLSGASYEQYF.

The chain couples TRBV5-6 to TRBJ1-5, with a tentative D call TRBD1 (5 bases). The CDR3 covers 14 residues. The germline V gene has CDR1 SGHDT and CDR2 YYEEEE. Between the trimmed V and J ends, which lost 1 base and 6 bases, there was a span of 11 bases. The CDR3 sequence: CASSLQGSVQPQHF. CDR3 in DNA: TGTGCCAGCAGCTTGCAGGGATCGGTTCAGCCCCAGCATTTT.

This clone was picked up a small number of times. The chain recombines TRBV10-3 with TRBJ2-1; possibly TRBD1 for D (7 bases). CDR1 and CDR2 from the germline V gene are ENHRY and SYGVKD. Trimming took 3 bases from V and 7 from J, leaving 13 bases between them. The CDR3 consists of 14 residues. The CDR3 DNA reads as TGTGCCATCAGTGAAGACAGGGACTTGAATGAGCAGTTCTTC. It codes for CAISEDRDLNEQFF.

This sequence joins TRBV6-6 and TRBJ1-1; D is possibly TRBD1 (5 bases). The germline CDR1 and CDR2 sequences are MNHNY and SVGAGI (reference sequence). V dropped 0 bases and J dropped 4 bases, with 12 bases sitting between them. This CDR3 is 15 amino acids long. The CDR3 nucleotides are TGTGCCAGCAGTTACTCCGGGACTCCGTCCACTGAAGCTTTCTTT. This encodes CASSYSGTPSTEAFF.